This record concerns one T cell receptor beta chain sequence. What it binds is not known. The record originates from a study of radiation and T cells in renal cell carcinoma. Broader study findings: No pretreatment tumor biopsies were available for baseline clonotypes.

Indicated time point: blood 4 weeks post-SBRT, at nephrectomy. The treatment: 15 Gy SBRT to primary tumor, nephrectomy 4 weeks later. Radiation-treated patients gave blood at baseline, week 2 and week 4. This renal cell carcinoma was of the clear cell type. The protocol was immunoSEQ multiplex PCR, while the TCRdb copy is restricted to in-frame clones and leaves out a portion. The table has around 94,000 clones, around four fifths seen once; the top ten hold under 10%. Specimen: blood, collected from a patient whose treatment included radiotherapy and nephrectomy. The clonotype comes from a man between 50 and 59 years old with renal cell carcinoma.

In DNA, the CDR3 is TGCGCCAGCAGCTTAGCAACGACAGGGGGCATCTATGGCTACACCTTC. Encoded protein: CASSLATTGGIYGYTF. The chain employs TRBV5-1 and TRBJ1-2; 10 nucleotides match TRBD1. Trimming at V came to 2 bases and at J to 4 bases, leaving 8 bases not matched to a gene. This CDR3 has 16 residues. Germline CDR1 and CDR2: SGHRS and YFSETQ.